This TCR beta chain was obtained from a study of cytomegalovirus exposure and HLA in healthy donors. General observations from the study: With later analysis, a missense DCLRE1C variant became linked to TCR beta V- and J-gene trimming. Immune exposure data for these donors was limited to CMV serostatus. Reports indicated that the classifier achieved high specificity and sensitivity in diagnosing cytomegalovirus status.

The study ran its PCR with 60 Vbeta and 13 Jbeta primers. The repertoire was sequenced with immunoSEQ multiplex PCR; TCRdb's copy has only in-frame clones and lacks some. The sample holds 150,000 to 200,000 clones; more than 65% are singletons and the top ten take more than 0.4%. In regard to this clone: The antigen is unknown.

This CDR3 region has 14 residues. V lost 4 bases, J lost 0 bases, and 9 bases lay in between. CDR1 is SGDLS and CDR2 is YYNGEE in the germline V gene. Sample: PBMCs. The chain combines TRBV9 with TRBJ2-3, with D possibly being TRBD2 (6 bases). The origin of this receptor is a woman in her forties or fifties in good health and CMV-seronegative. For the CDR3, the DNA is TGTGCCAGCAGCCCGACTAGAAGCACAGATACGCAGTATTTT. Translation: CASSPTRSTDTQYF. The full variable domain, rest sourced from reference TRBV9 and TRBJ2-3, is DSGVTQTPKHLITATGQRVTLRCSPRSGDLSVYWYQQSLDQGLQFLIQYYNGEERAKGNILERFSAQQFPDLHSELNLSSLELGDSALYFCASSPTRSTDTQYFGPGTRLTVL.